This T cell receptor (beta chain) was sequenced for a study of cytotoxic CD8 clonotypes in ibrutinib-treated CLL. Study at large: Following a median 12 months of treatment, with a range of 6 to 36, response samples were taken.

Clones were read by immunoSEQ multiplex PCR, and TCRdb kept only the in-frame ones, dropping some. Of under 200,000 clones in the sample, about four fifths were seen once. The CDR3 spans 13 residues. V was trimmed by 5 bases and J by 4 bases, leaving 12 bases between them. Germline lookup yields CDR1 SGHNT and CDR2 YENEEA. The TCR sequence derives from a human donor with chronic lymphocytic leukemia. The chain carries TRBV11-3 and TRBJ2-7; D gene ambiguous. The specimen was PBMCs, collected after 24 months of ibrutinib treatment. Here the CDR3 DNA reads TGTGCCAGCAGCCCAACGGGCCTTTACGAGCAGTACTTC. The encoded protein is CASSPTGLYEQYF. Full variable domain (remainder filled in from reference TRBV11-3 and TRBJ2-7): EAGVVQSPRYKIIEKKQPVAFWCNPISGHNTLYWYLQNLGQGPELLIRYENEEAVDDSQLPKDRFSAERLKGVDSTLKIQPAELGDSAVYLCASSPTGLYEQYFGPGTRLTVT.